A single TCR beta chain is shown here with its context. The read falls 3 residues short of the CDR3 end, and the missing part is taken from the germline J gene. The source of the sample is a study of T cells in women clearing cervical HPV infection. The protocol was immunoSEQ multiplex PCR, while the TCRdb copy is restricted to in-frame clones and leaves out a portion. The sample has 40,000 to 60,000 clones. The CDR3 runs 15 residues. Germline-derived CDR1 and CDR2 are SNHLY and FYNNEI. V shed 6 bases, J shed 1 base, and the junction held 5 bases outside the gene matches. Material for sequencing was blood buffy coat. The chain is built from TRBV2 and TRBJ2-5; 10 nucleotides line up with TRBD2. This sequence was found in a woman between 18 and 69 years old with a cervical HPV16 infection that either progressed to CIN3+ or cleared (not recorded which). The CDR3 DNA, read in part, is TGTGCCAGCAGGGATAGCGGGGGGATCCAAGAGACC. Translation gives CASRDSGGIQET. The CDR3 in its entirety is CASRDSGGIQETQYF.